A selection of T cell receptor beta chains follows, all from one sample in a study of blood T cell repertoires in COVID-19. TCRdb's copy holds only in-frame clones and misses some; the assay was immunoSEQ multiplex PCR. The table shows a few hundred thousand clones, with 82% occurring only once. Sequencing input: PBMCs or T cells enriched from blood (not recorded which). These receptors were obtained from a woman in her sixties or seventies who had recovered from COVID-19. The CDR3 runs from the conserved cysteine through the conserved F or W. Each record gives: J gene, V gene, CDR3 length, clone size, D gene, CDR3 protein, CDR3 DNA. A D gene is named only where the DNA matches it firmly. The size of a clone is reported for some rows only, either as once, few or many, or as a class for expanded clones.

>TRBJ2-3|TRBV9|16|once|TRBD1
CASSVSGGFGTDTQYF
TGTGCCAGCAGCGTATCAGGGGGCTTCGGCACAGATACGCAGTATTTT
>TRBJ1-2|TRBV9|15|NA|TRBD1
CASSSYGDRGEGYTF
TGTGCCAGCAGCTCCTACGGGGACAGGGGGGAAGGCTACACCTTC
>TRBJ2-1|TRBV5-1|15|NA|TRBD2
CASSLVPAGRHEQFF
TGCGCCAGCAGCTTGGTTCCAGCGGGACGGCATGAGCAGTTCTTC
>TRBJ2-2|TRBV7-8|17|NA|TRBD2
CASSLIPAGVSAGELFF
TGTGCCAGCAGCTTGATCCCGGCGGGAGTAAGCGCCGGGGAGCTGTTTTTT
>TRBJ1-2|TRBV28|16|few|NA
CASSLAADTIADGYTF
TGTGCCAGCAGTCTCGCCGCGGACACAATCGCAGATGGCTACACCTTC
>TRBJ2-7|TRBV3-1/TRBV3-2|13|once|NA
CASSQARGREQYF
TGTGCCAGCAGCCAAGCCAGGGGGAGGGAGCAGTACTTC
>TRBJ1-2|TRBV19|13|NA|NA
CASSRTDRSDYTF
TGTGCCAGTAGTAGGACAGACCGCTCGGACTACACCTTC
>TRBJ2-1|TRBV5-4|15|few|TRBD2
CASSFPLAGEDEQFF
TGTGCCAGCAGCTTTCCGCTAGCGGGAGAGGATGAGCAGTTCTTC
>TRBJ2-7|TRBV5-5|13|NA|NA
CASSFTLAYEQYF
TGTGCCAGCAGCTTTACACTAGCCTACGAGCAGTACTTC
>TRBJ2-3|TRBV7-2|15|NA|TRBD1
CASSFTGERADTQYF
TGTGCCAGCAGCTTCACAGGGGAGAGGGCAGATACGCAGTATTTT
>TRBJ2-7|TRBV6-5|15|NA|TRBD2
CASSQGLAGNYEQYF
TGTGCCAGCAGTCAGGGACTAGCGGGGAACTACGAGCAGTACTTC
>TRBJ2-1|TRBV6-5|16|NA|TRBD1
CASSYSTGEMYNEQFF
TGTGCCAGCAGTTACTCTACAGGGGAGATGTACAATGAGCAGTTCTTC
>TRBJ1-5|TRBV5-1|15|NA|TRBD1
CASSQTGVSNQPQHF
TGCGCCAGCAGCCAGACAGGGGTAAGCAATCAGCCCCAGCATTTT
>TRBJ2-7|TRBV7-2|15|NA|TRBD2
CASSPVAGGPDEQYF
TGTGCCAGCAGCCCCGTAGCGGGGGGGCCCGACGAGCAGTACTTC
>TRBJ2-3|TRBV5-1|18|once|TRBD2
CASSLDPGKREVADTQYF
TGCGCCAGCAGCTTGGATCCAGGAAAGCGGGAGGTGGCAGATACGCAGTATTTT
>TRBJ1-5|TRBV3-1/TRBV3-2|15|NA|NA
CASSQEAGGNQPQHF
TGTGCCAGCAGCCAAGAGGCGGGCGGCAATCAGCCCCAGCATTTT
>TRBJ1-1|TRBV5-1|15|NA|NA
CASSLEMSMNTEAFF
TGCGCCAGCAGCTTGGAAATGTCTATGAACACTGAAGCTTTCTTT
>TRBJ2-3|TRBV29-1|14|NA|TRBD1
CSVVNTGGSDTQYF
TGCAGCGTTGTCAACACAGGGGGTTCAGATACGCAGTATTTT
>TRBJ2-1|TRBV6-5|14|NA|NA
CASSYSEWYNEQFF
TGTGCCAGCAGTTACTCAGAGTGGTACAATGAGCAGTTCTTC
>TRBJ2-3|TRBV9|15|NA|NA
CASSVGLELTDTQYF
TGTGCCAGCAGCGTAGGACTAGAGCTCACAGATACGCAGTATTTT
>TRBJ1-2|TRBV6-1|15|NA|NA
CASSEPGAANYGYTF
TGTGCCAGCAGTGAACCAGGGGCAGCTAACTATGGCTACACCTTC
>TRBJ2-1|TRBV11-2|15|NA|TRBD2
CASSFSGSFYNEQFF
TGTGCCAGCAGCTTTAGCGGGAGTTTCTACAATGAGCAGTTCTTC
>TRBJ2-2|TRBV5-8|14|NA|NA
CASSLHSNTGELFF
TGTGCCAGCAGCTTACATTCGAACACCGGGGAGCTGTTTTTT
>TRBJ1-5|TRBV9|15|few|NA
CASSVGIQGYQPQHF
TGTGCCAGCAGCGTAGGAATCCAGGGATATCAGCCCCAGCATTTT
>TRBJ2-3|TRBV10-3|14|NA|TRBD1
CANSPGTGGATQYF
TGTGCCAACTCCCCCGGGACAGGGGGAGCTACGCAGTATTTT
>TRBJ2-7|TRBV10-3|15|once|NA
CAISPGVAASYEQYF
TGTGCCATCAGCCCCGGGGTAGCGGCCTCCTACGAGCAGTACTTC
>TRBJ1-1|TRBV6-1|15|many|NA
CASSDGTTGNTEAFF
TGTGCCAGCAGTGACGGGACAACGGGGAACACTGAAGCTTTCTTT
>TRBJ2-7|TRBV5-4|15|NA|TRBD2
CASSAGGRNSYEQYF
TGTGCCAGCAGCGCGGGGGGCAGGAACTCCTACGAGCAGTACTTC
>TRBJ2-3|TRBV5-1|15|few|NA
CASSDQQPSTDTQYF
TGCGCCAGCAGCGATCAACAACCTTCCACAGATACGCAGTATTTT
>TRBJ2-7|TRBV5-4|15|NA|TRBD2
CASSLLAGGPHEQYF
TGTGCCAGCAGCTTGTTGGCGGGAGGGCCCCACGAGCAGTACTTC
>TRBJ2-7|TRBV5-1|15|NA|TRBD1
CASSIGTGGFAEQYF
TGCGCCAGCAGTATAGGGACAGGGGGCTTCGCCGAGCAGTACTTC
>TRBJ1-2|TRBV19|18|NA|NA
CASSISPAAGVNTYGYTF
TGTGCCAGTAGTATTTCCCCTGCGGCAGGGGTCAATACATATGGCTACACCTTC
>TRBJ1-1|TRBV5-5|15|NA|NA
CASSLPPGRGTEAFF
TGTGCCAGCAGCTTGCCGCCCGGGAGGGGCACTGAAGCTTTCTTT
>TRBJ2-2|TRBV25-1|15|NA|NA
CASSLGQLNTGELFF
TGTGCCAGCAGTCTCGGACAGCTTAACACCGGGGAGCTGTTTTTT
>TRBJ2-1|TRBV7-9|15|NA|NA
CASSLSKPLYNEQFF
TGTGCCAGCAGCTTGAGTAAGCCTCTGTACAATGAGCAGTTCTTC
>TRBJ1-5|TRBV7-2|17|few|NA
CASSLAGRGIGNQPQHF
TGTGCCAGCAGCTTAGCGGGGAGGGGGATCGGCAATCAGCCCCAGCATTTT
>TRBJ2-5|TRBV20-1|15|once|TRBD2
CSASWSGGAEETQYF
TGCAGTGCTAGTTGGAGCGGGGGGGCCGAGGAGACCCAGTACTTC
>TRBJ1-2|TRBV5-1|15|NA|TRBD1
CASSPGTAHNYGYTF
TGCGCCAGCAGCCCGGGGACAGCTCATAACTATGGCTACACCTTC
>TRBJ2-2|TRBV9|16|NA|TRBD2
CASSAGAIAGTGELFF
TGTGCCAGCAGCGCCGGAGCGATAGCGGGAACCGGGGAGCTGTTTTTT
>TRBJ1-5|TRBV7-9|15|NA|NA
CASSLDQDSNQPQHF
TGTGCCAGCAGCTTAGACCAGGATAGCAATCAGCCCCAGCATTTT
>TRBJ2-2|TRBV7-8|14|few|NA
CASSLVKGAGELFF
TGTGCCAGCAGCTTAGTGAAAGGGGCCGGGGAGCTGTTTTTT
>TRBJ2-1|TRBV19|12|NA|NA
CASSMRVNEQFF
TGTGCCAGTAGTATGCGGGTTAATGAGCAGTTCTTC
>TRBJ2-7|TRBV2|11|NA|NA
CASNWYREQYF
TGTGCCAGCAACTGGTATCGCGAGCAGTACTTC
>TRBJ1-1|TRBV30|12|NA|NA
CALANLGTEAFF
TGTGCCCTAGCCAACCTCGGCACTGAAGCTTTCTTT
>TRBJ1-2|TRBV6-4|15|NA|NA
CASSDQGREGYGYTF
TGTGCCAGCAGTGATCAGGGCAGGGAAGGCTATGGCTACACCTTC
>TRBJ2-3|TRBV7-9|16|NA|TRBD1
CASSRATGTRTDTQYF
TGTGCCAGCAGCCGCGCGACAGGGACGAGGACAGATACGCAGTATTTT
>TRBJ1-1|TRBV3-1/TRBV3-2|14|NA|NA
CASSQGVGAAEAFF
TGTGCCAGCAGCCAAGGGGTGGGGGCGGCTGAAGCTTTCTTT
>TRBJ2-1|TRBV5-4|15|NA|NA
CASSSTASSYNEQFF
TGTGCCAGCAGCTCGACAGCGAGCTCCTACAATGAGCAGTTCTTC
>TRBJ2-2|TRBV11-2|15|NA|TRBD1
CASSRTGGYAGELFF
TGTGCCAGCAGCAGGACAGGGGGATATGCCGGGGAGCTGTTTTTT
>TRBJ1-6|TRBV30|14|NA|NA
CAWKLPGDNSPLHF
TGTGCCTGGAAGTTGCCAGGGGATAATTCACCCCTCCACTTT
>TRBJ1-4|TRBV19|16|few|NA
CASSMYGGLTNEKLFF
TGTGCCAGTAGTATGTATGGTGGCCTGACTAATGAAAAACTGTTTTTT
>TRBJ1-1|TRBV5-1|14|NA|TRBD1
CASSAGSGGTEAFF
TGCGCCAGCAGCGCGGGCTCAGGGGGCACTGAAGCTTTCTTT
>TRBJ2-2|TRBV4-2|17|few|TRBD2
CASSQGLAGGPTGELFF
TGTGCCAGCAGCCAAGGACTAGCGGGAGGTCCAACCGGGGAGCTGTTTTTT
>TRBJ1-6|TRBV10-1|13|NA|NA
CASRDNLNSPLHF
TGCGCCAGCCGGGACAACCTTAATTCACCCCTCCACTTT
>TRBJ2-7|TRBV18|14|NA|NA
CASSTRYTPSEQYF
TGTGCCAGCTCAACTAGGTACACCCCCTCGGAGCAGTACTTC
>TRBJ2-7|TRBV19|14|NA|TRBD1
CASRAGQGTIQQYF
TGTGCCAGTAGAGCTGGACAGGGTACCATTCAGCAGTACTTC
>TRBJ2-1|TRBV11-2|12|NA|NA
CASSLVANEQFF
TGTGCCAGCAGCTTAGTAGCCAATGAGCAGTTCTTC